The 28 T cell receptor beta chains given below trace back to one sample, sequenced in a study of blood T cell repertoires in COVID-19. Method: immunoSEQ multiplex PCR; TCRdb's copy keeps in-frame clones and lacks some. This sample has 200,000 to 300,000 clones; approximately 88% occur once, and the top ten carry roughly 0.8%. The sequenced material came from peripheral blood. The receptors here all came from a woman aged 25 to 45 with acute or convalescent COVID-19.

The CDR3 loop is CASSPPSETQYF. The CDR3 DNA reads TGTGCCAGCTCACCACCGAGCGAGACCCAGTACTTC. The chain carries TRBV18 and TRBJ2-5; D call uncertain. Germline V gene data show CDR1 as KGHSH and CDR2 as LQKENI. V was shortened by 0 bases and J by 5 bases, with 4 bases between the two germline ends. This CDR3 contains 12 residues.

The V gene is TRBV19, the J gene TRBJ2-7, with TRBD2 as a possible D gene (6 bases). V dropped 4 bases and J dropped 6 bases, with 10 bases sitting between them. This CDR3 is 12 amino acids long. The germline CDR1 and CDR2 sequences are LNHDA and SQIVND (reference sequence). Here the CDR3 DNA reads TGTGCCAGTAGTAGGGGGGTCGCCGAGCAGTACTTC. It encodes CASSRGVAEQYF.

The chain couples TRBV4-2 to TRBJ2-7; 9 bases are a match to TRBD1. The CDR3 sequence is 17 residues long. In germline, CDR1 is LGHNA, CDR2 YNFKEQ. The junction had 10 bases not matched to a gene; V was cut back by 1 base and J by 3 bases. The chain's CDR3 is CASSQAVSGTGHYEQYF. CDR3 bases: TGTGCCAGCAGCCAAGCAGTTTCCGGGACAGGGCACTACGAGCAGTACTTC.

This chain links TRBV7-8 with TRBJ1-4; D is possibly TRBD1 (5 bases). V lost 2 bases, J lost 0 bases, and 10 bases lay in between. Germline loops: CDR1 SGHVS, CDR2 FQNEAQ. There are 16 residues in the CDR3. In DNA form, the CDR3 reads TGTGCCAGCAGCTTATACAGGATTCCAACTAATGAAAAACTGTTTTTT. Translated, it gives CASSLYRIPTNEKLFF. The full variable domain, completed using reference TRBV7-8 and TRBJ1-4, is GAGVSQSPRYKVAKRGQDVALRCDPISGHVSLFWYQQALGQGPEFLTYFQNEAQLDKSGLPSDRFFAERPEGSVSTLKIQRTQQEDSAVYLCASSLYRIPTNEKLFFGSGTQLSVL.

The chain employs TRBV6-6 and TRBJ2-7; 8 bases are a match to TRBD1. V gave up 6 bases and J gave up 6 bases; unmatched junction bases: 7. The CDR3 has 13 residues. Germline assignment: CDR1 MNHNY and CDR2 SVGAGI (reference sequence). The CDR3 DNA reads TGTGCCAGCAGGGGGACAGGAAGAGGCGAGCAGTACTTC. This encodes CASRGTGRGEQYF.

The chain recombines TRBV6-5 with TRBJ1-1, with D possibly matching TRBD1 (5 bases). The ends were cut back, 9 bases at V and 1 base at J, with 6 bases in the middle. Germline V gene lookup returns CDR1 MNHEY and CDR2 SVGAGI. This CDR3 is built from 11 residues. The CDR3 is CASDRNTEAFF. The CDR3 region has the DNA TGTGCCAGTGACAGGAACACTGAAGCTTTCTTT.

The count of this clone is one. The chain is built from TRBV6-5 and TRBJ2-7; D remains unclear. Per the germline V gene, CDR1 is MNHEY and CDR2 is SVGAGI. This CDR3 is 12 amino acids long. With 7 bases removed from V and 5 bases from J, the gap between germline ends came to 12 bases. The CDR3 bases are TGTGCCAGCAAGGCGGCGCAAGACGAGCAGTACTTC. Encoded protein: CASKAAQDEQYF.

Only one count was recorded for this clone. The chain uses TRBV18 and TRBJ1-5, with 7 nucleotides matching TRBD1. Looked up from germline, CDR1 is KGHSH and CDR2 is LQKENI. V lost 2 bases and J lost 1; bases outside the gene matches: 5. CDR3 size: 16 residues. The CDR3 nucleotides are TGTGCCAGCTCACCAGCAGGGGGAAAAAGCAATCAGCCCCAGCATTTT. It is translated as CASSPAGGKSNQPQHF.

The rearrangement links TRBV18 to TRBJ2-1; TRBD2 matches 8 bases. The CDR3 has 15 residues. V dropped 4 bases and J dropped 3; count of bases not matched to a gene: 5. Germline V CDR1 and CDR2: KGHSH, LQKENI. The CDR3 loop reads CASSHSGKVYNEQFF. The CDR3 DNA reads TGTGCCAGCTCACATAGCGGGAAAGTCTACAATGAGCAGTTCTTC.

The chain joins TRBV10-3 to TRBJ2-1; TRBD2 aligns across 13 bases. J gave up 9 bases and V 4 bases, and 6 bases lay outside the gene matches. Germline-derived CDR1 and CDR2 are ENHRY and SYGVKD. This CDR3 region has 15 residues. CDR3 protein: CAISVVRLAGGEQFF. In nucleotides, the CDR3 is TGTGCCATCAGTGTAGTGAGACTAGCGGGAGGTGAGCAGTTCTTC.

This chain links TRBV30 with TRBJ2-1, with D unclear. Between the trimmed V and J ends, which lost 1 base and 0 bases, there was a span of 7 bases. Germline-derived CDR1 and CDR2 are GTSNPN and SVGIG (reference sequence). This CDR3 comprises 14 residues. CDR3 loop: CAWSESSSYNEQFF. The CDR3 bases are TGTGCCTGGAGTGAGTCGAGCTCCTACAATGAGCAGTTCTTC.

CDR3 coding DNA: TGTGCCACCAGCAGGCACCCGCTAGCGGGAGCGGGTGCCCACGAGCAGTACTTC. This codes for CATSRHPLAGAGAHEQYF. The chain employs TRBV15 and TRBJ2-7, with TRBD2 matching 10 bases. This CDR3 is built from 18 residues. Germline trimming cut 3 bases from V and 5 bases from J; bases unmatched to any gene: 16. Germline CDR1 reads LNHNV; CDR2 reads YYDKDF (reference sequence).

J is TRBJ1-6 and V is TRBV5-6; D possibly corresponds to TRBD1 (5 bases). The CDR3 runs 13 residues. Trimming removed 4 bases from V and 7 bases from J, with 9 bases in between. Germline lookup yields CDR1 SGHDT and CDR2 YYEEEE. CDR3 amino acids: CASSHRQNSPLHF. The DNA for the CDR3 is TGTGCCAGCAGCCACCGACAGAATTCACCCCTCCACTTT.

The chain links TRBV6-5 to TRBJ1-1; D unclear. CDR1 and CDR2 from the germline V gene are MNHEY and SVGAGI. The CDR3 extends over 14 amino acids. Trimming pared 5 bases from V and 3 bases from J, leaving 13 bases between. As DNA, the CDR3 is TGTGCCAGCAGTCAAACCGCAGTACACACTGAAGCTTTCTTT. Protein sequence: CASSQTAVHTEAFF.

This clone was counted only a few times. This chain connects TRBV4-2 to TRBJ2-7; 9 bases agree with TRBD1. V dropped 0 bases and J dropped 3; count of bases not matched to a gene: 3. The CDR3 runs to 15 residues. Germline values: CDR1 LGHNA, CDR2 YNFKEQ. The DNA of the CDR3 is TGTGCCAGCAGCCAAGATGAGACAGGGGGCTACGAGCAGTACTTC. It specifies CASSQDETGGYEQYF.

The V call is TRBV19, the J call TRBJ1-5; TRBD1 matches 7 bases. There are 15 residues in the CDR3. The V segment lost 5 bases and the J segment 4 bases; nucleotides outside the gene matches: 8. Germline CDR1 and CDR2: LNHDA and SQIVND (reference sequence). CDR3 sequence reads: CASSPVQGINQPQHF. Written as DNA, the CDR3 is TGTGCCAGTAGTCCGGTACAGGGGATTAATCAGCCCCAGCATTTT.

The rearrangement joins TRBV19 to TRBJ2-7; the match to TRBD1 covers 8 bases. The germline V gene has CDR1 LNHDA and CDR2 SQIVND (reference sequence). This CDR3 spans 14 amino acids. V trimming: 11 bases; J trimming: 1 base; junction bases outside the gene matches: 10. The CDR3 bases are TGTGCCGTAAAGGACAGGGCTGGGTCCTACGAGCAGTACTTC. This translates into CAVKDRAGSYEQYF.

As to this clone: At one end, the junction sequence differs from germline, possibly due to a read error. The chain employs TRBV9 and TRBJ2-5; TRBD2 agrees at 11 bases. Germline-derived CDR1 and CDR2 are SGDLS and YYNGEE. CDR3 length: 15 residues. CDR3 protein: CASGVAGTSGGTQYF. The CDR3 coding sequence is TGTGCCAGCGGCGTAGCCGGGACTAGCGGTGGGACCCAGTACTTC.

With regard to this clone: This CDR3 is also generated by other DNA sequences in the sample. The CDR3 nucleotides read TGTGCCAGCAGCTTAAGCGGGCCCCAGCATTTT. Translating gives CASSLSGPQHF. This chain connects TRBV7-9 to TRBJ1-5; D not certain. Germline V gene sequence: CDR1 SEHNR, CDR2 FQNEAQ (reference sequence). CDR3 length: 11 amino acids. Trimming removed 2 bases from V and 9 bases from J, with 5 bases in between.

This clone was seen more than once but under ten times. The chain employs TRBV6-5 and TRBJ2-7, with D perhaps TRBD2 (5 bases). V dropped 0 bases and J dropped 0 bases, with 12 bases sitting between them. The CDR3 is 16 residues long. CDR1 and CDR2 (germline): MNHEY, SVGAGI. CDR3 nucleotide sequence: TGTGCCAGCAGTTACTCGAAAGCGGTACCCTCCTACGAGCAGTACTTC. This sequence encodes CASSYSKAVPSYEQYF.

The CDR3 here is CASSSTGTSVYNEQFF. CDR3 in DNA: TGTGCCAGCAGCTCAACCGGGACTAGCGTTTACAATGAGCAGTTCTTC. The chain carries TRBV11-1 and TRBJ2-1; TRBD2 matches 10 bases. Germline lookup yields CDR1 SGHAT and CDR2 FQDESV (reference sequence). The CDR3 consists of 16 residues. With 4 bases clipped from V and 4 bases from J, the junction kept 7 bases outside the gene matches. The full variable domain, its missing parts supplied by reference TRBV11-1 and TRBJ2-1, is EAEVAQSPRYKITEKSQAVAFWCDPISGHATLYWYRQILGQGPELLVQFQDESVVDDSQLPKDRFSAERLKGVDSTLKIQPAELGDSAMYLCASSSTGTSVYNEQFFGPGTRLTVL.

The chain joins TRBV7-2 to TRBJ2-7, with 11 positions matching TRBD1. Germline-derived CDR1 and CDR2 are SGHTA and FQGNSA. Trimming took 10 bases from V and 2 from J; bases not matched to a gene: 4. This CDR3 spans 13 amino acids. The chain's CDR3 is CATAGQGAYEQYF. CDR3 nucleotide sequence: TGTGCCACCGCGGGACAGGGGGCCTACGAGCAGTACTTC.

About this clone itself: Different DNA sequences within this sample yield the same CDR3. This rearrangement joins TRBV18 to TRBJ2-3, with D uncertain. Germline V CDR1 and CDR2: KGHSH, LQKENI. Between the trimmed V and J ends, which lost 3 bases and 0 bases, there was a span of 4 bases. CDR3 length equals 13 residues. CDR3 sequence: CASSPSSTDTQYF. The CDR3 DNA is TGTGCCAGCTCACCGTCTAGCACAGATACGCAGTATTTT. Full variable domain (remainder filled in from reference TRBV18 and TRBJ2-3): NAGVMQNPRHLVRRRGQEARLRCSPMKGHSHVYWYRQLPEEGLKFMVYLQKENIIDESGMPKERFSAEFPKEGPSILRIQQVVRGDSAAYFCASSPSSTDTQYFGPGTRLTVL.

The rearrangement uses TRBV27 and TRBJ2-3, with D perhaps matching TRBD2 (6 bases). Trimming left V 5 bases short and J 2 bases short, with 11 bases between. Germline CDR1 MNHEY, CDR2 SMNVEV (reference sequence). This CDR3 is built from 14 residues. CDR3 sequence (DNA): TGTGCCAGCAGTACGGGACTGTCCACAGATACGCAGTATTTT. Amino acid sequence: CASSTGLSTDTQYF.

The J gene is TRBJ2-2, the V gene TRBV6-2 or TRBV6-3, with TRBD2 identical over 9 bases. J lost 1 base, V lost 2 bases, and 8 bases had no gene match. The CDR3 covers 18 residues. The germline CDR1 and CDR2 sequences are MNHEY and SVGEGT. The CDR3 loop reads CASSYRQQLAGNTGELFF. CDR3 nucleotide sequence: TGTGCCAGCAGTTACCGACAACAACTAGCGGGGAACACCGGGGAGCTGTTTTTT.

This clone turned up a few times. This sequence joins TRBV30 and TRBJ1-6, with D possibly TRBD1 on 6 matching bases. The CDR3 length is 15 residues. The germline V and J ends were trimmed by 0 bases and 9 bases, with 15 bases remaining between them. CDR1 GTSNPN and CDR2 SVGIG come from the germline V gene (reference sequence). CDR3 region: CAWSVLPPGVSPLHF. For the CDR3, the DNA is TGTGCCTGGAGTGTACTCCCACCAGGGGTTTCACCCCTCCACTTT.

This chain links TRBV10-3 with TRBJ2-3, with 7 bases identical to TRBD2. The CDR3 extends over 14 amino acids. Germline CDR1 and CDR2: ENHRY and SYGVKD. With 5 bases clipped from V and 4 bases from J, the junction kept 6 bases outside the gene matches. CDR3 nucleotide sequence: TGTGCCATCAGTCCCGGGAGGACGGCAGATACGCAGTATTTT. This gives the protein CAISPGRTADTQYF.

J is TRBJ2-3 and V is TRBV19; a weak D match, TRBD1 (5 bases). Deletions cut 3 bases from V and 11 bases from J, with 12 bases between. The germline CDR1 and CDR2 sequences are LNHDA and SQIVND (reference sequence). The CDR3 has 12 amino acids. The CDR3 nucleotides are TGTGCCAGTAGTATGCAGGCAAGGGGGCAGTATTTT. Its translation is CASSMQARGQYF.